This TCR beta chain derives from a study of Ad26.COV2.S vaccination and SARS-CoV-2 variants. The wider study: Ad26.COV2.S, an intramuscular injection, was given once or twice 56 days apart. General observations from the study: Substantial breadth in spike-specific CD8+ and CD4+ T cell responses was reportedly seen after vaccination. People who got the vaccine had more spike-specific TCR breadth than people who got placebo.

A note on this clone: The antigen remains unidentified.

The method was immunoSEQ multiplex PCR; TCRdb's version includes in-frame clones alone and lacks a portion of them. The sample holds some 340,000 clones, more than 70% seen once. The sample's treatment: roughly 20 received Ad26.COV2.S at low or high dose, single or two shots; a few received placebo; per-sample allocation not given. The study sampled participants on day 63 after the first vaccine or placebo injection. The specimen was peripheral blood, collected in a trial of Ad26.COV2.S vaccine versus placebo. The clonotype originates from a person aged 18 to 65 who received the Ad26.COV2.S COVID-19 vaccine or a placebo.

The CDR3 region is CASSPHYNEQFF. DNA for the CDR3: TGTGCCAGCAGTCCTCATTACAATGAGCAGTTCTTC. The rearrangement joins TRBV2 to TRBJ2-1; unclear D gene. V was shortened by 5 bases and J by 4 bases, with 6 bases between the two germline ends. From germline, CDR1 is SNHLY and CDR2 FYNNEI. The CDR3 length is 12 residues.